This section outlines one T cell receptor (beta chain) sequence together with its context. This likely comes from a read error, as the CDR3 has no conserved phenylalanine or tryptophan at its end. The limits of the CDR3 on the DNA are not certain, so only TCRdb's listed CDR3 is given. The table came from immunoSEQ multiplex PCR; TCRdb's copy has only in-frame clones and leaves some out. Of 2 million to 2.5 million clones detected, more than 90% appear once; the ten largest clones hold approximately 0.13%. The sample originates from a study of shared clonotypes between healthy human individuals. Study at large: Serving as donors were a couple of women and a few men, whose ages spanned 18 to 49.

Germline V gene lookup returns CDR1 GTSNPN and CDR2 SVGIG (reference sequence). The CDR3 spans 12 residues, counting both ends. The sample consisted of naive CD4+ T cells sorted from blood. Subset noted: CD45RA+ positively selected. This chain uses TRBV30 with TRBJ2-3; the table's D call of TRBD2 was not tested on the DNA. The clonotype originates from a young man in good health. The CDR3 loop is CAWSVLWLAGDV.